The entry that follows covers one TCR beta chain sequence. The target antigen is unknown. The sample contains more than one DNA sequence encoding this CDR3. The sample belongs to a study of T cell responses to AZD1222 COVID-19 vaccine. Study outcomes and limitations: The study reported that nearly half of spike-specific TCRs target unmutated variant regions. At study baseline, merely roughly 6 AZD1222 recipients were seropositive.

Clones were read by immunoSEQ multiplex PCR, and TCRdb kept only the in-frame ones, dropping some. The repertoire holds nearly 110,000 clones, with about 90% as singletons. This TCR came from an adult in good health. Here the sequenced sample was peripheral blood, taken on day 0 of AZD1222 vaccination.

CDR3 sequence reads: CASSLVYEQYF. The CDR3 DNA follows: TGTGCCAGCAGTTTGGTTTACGAGCAGTACTTC. This chain uses TRBV28 with TRBJ2-7; D remains ambiguous. Trimming cost V 3 bases and J 4 bases, with 4 bases left between them. Germline V gives CDR1 MDHEN, CDR2 SYDVKM. The CDR3 has 11 amino acids.